Following are 12 T cell receptor beta chains from one sample sequenced in a study of vaccination and CD4 T cells after COVID-19. No antigen has been identified for these receptors. Documented treatment: roughly ten-day PBMC culture with coronavirus spike peptide pools or control peptides (ViraFEST assay). The Oncomine TCR Beta short-read assay generated sequence data from the DNA of cultured CD4+ T cells. TCRdb passed the PCR reads through MiXCR, listing each CDR3 protein once. The sample has roughly 20,000 distinct CDR3 sequences, around 50% seen once. Sequenced input: CD4+ T cells from blood, cultured in vitro. Source of these receptors: a human donor who had recovered from COVID-19.

The V and J genes are TRBV19 and TRBJ2-1, with 10 nucleotides matching TRBD1. The CDR3 consists of 16 residues. V lost 3 bases, J lost 6 bases, and 8 bases stayed unmatched. The germline gives CDR1 LNHDA, CDR2 SQIVND (reference sequence). The DNA for the CDR3 is TGTGCCAGTAGTATGGACGGGACAGGGGTGGGCAATGAGCAGTTCTTC. Residues: CASSMDGTGVGNEQFF.

The gene calls are TRBV2 and TRBJ2-7; D is ambiguous. V was clipped by 7 bases and J by 3 bases, with 16 bases between them. This CDR3 has 14 amino acids. The V gene's germline CDR1 is SNHLY and CDR2 FYNNEI. CDR3 sequence (DNA): TGTGCCAGCAAACTGACTGAGGTGAGCTACGAGCAGTACTTC. Translation gives CASKLTEVSYEQYF. The complete variable domain, with remaining parts taken from reference TRBV2 and TRBJ2-7, reads EPEVTQTPSHQVTQMGQEVILRCVPISNHLYFYWYRQILGQKVEFLVSFYNNEISEKSEIFDDQFSVERPDGSNFTLKIRSTKLEDSAMYFCASKLTEVSYEQYFGPGTRLTVT.

The V gene is TRBV7-9, the J gene TRBJ1-3; TRBD1 matches 7 bases. The CDR3 contains 15 residues. Germline loops: CDR1 SEHNR, CDR2 FQNEAQ (reference sequence). Germline trimming cut 5 bases from V and 2 bases from J; bases unmatched to any gene: 6. The CDR3 nucleotides are TGTGCCAGCAGCCGAGACAGGGTACCTGGAAACACCATATATTTT. Protein product: CASSRDRVPGNTIYF.

This clonotype was found a few times. J is TRBJ2-7 and V is TRBV20-1; 11 bases line up with TRBD2. The CDR3 extends over 16 amino acids. CDR1 and CDR2 from the germline V gene are DFQATT and SNEGSKA (reference sequence). Trimming cost V 0 bases and J 4 bases; bases outside gene matches: 8. DNA for the CDR3: TGCAGTGCTAGAGAGCCCCGGCCTAGCGGGAGGTACGAGCAGTACTTC. It yields the protein CSAREPRPSGRYEQYF.

This clonotype was seen a few times. The chain links TRBV2 to TRBJ1-6; no reliable D call. The germline V and J ends were trimmed by 8 bases and 7 bases, with 15 bases remaining between them. The germline gives CDR1 SNHLY, CDR2 FYNNEI. The CDR3 is 14 residues long. In nucleotides, the CDR3 is TGTGCCAGCGCAAAAGACATCGGGAATTCACCCCTCCACTTT. It is translated as CASAKDIGNSPLHF.

This clonotype was seen a handful of times. The rearrangement links TRBV7-9 to TRBJ1-5; D gene uncertain. Germline V lookup: CDR1 SEHNR, CDR2 FQNEAQ (reference sequence). Between the trimmed V and J ends, which lost 3 bases and 3 bases, there was a span of 3 bases. The CDR3 length is 12 residues. In DNA, the CDR3 is TGTGCCAGCAGCTTCCTCAATCAGCCCCAGCATTTT. This encodes CASSFLNQPQHF.

The chain combines TRBV29-1 with TRBJ2-5; TRBD2 matches 12 bases. The germline V gene encodes CDR1 SQVTM and CDR2 ANQGSEA. Trimming took 2 bases from V and 4 from J; bases not matched to a gene: 11. The CDR3 covers 17 residues. CDR3 region: CSVERGLAGGEGETQYF. The CDR3 bases are TGCAGCGTTGAAAGGGGTCTAGCGGGAGGGGAAGGAGAGACCCAGTACTTC.

This clonotype showed up just a few times. The chain is built from TRBV28 and TRBJ2-7; no firm D call. Per germline, CDR1 MDHEN and CDR2 SYDVKM. The CDR3 runs 12 residues. Trimming took 5 bases from V and 3 from J, leaving 8 bases between them. The CDR3 DNA sequence: TGTGCCAGCAGTGCCTCTGTCTACGAGCAGTACTTC. Protein product: CASSASVYEQYF.

This chain connects TRBV20-1 to TRBJ2-7; 13 nucleotides line up with TRBD2. This CDR3 region has 13 residues. The germline gives CDR1 DFQATT, CDR2 SNEGSKA (reference sequence). The CDR3 sequence: CSVPGLAGNEQYF. CDR3 bases: TGCAGCGTTCCGGGACTAGCGGGAAACGAGCAGTACTTC.

For this clonotype: Germline and junction disagree at one end, which may indicate a read error. This chain uses TRBV7-2 with TRBJ1-3, with unresolved D. This CDR3 has 14 amino acids. Per germline, CDR1 SGHTA and CDR2 FQGNSA. CDR3 DNA: TGTGCCAACAGCCAAGTCCACTCTGGAAACACCATATATTTT. Translation gives CANSQVHSGNTIYF.

This clonotype was picked up a small number of times. The chain joins TRBV27 to TRBJ2-2, with D perhaps TRBD1 or TRBD2 (5 bases each). The CDR3 loop spans 15 amino acids. The V gene's germline CDR1 is MNHEY and CDR2 SMNVEV (reference sequence). V was clipped by 6 bases and J by 7 bases, with 18 bases between them. In DNA form, the CDR3 reads TGTGCCAGCAGCCGTGGGACGTACCAAGGCGGGGAGCTGTTTTTT. It yields the protein CASSRGTYQGGELFF.

This clonotype came up a few times. CDR3 sequence: CASSTDSKIYGYTF. The CDR3 DNA reads as TGTGCCAGCAGTACTGACAGTAAGATCTATGGCTACACCTTC. This sequence joins TRBV6-1 and TRBJ1-2; the D gene is possibly TRBD1 (5 bases). This CDR3 has 14 residues. The V gene's germline CDR1 is MNHNS and CDR2 SASEGT. V lost 5 bases and J lost 4, with 14 bases in between.